The 10 T cell receptor beta chains below were found in one sample sequenced in a study of shared clonotypes between healthy human individuals. The method was immunoSEQ multiplex PCR; TCRdb's version includes in-frame clones alone and lacks a portion of them. The table includes under 600,000 clones, about 97% detected once. The sequenced sample consisted of naive CD4+ T cells sorted from blood. This sample's subset: CD45RA+ positively selected. These receptors originate from a woman in her thirties in good health.

The rearrangement links TRBV6-1 to TRBJ1-2; TRBD1 is a possible D gene (5 bases). CDR1 MNHNS and CDR2 SASEGT come from the germline V gene. Trimming removed 4 bases at V and 4 bases at J, with 16 bases between. There are 15 residues in the CDR3. The CDR3: CASSAQGRVSYGYTF. DNA of the CDR3: TGTGCCAGCAGTGCCCAGGGACGGGTTAGCTATGGCTACACCTTC.

The gene calls are TRBV30 and TRBJ2-7; no definite D call. CDR1 is GTSNPN, CDR2 SVGIG, per germline (reference sequence). Trimming took off 1 base at V and 1 base at J, with 5 bases between the two ends. This CDR3 comprises 12 residues. CDR3 residues: CAWSARSYEQYF. CDR3 bases: TGTGCCTGGAGTGCCCGTTCCTACGAGCAGTACTTC.

The count of this clone is one. V usage is TRBV5-1 and J usage is TRBJ2-1, with 11 bases that match TRBD2. The CDR3 loop spans 16 amino acids. From germline, CDR1 is SGHRS and CDR2 YFSETQ. The V gene end was trimmed by 4 bases and the J gene end by 0 bases; junction bases not matched to a gene: 3. CDR3 DNA sequence: TGCGCCAGCAGCACGGGACTAGCGGACTCCTACAATGAGCAGTTCTTC. It encodes CASSTGLADSYNEQFF.

This chain links TRBV7-8 with TRBJ1-4, with D maybe TRBD1 (5 bases). V shed 1 base and J shed 5 bases, with 17 bases lying between them. Germline CDR1 SGHVS, CDR2 FQNEAQ. The CDR3 has 17 amino acids. CDR3 in amino acids: CASSLEAQGTENEKLFF. In DNA, the CDR3 is TGTGCCAGCAGCTTAGAGGCCCAGGGAACGGAAAATGAAAAACTGTTTTTT.

The chain couples TRBV9 to TRBJ2-7; 9 bases align to TRBD1. CDR1 SGDLS and CDR2 YYNGEE come from the germline V gene. V gave up 4 bases and J gave up 3 bases; unmatched junction bases: 5. The CDR3 totals 14 residues. CDR3 region: CASSMGQGNYEQYF. CDR3 DNA sequence: TGTGCCAGCAGCATGGGACAGGGAAACTACGAGCAGTACTTC.

This CDR3 is CATSREGSASEQFF. The CDR3 region has the DNA TGTGCCACCAGCAGAGAGGGCAGCGCTTCGGAGCAGTTCTTC. V is TRBV15 and J is TRBJ2-1, with D unresolved. Germline CDR1 LNHNV, CDR2 YYDKDF (reference sequence). The CDR3 sequence is 14 residues long. V was pared by 0 bases and J by 10 bases, with 13 bases between.

This clone showed up just once. This chain joins TRBV7-9 and TRBJ2-4, with D unclear. Germline V gives CDR1 SEHNR, CDR2 FQNEAQ (reference sequence). The germline V and J ends were trimmed by 5 bases and 3 bases, with 20 bases remaining between them. This CDR3 comprises 17 residues. This CDR3 reads CASSQFPTPILKNIQYF. The DNA for the CDR3 is TGTGCCAGCAGCCAGTTTCCTACCCCGATCCTCAAAAACATTCAGTACTTC.

The chain carries TRBV30 and TRBJ1-5; D possibly corresponds to TRBD1 (6 bases). V dropped 1 base and J dropped 9 bases, with 13 bases sitting between them. The CDR3 sequence is 13 residues long. The germline V gene encodes CDR1 GTSNPN and CDR2 SVGIG (reference sequence). CDR3 sequence reads: CAWSGNRARPQHF. The CDR3 DNA follows: TGTGCCTGGAGTGGCAACAGGGCGCGGCCCCAGCATTTT.

The gene calls are TRBV2 and TRBJ1-4; maybe TRBD1 (5 bases). V lost 5 bases and J 16 bases, leaving 14 bases between the germline ends. CDR3 length: 11 residues. CDR1 SNHLY and CDR2 FYNNEI come from the germline V gene. The CDR3 reads CASSPNRDPFF. The CDR3 nucleotides are TGTGCCAGCAGTCCCAACCGGGACCCGTTTTTT.

This clone was seen only once. This chain links TRBV10-2 with TRBJ2-5; D may be TRBD1 or TRBD2 (6 bases each). The CDR3 length is 19 residues. V was trimmed by 6 bases and J by 1 base, leaving 27 bases between them. Per the germline V gene, CDR1 is WSHSY and CDR2 is SAAADI. This CDR3 reads CASSLWGAEGPSSQETQYF. Written as DNA, the CDR3 is TGCGCCAGCAGCCTCTGGGGGGCAGAAGGGCCAAGTAGCCAAGAGACCCAGTACTTC.